Many counts were recorded for the clone carrying this TCR beta chain. Its antigen remains unidentified. This specimen comes from a study of tumor-infiltrating lymphocytes in glioblastoma multiforme. Multiple V-beta primers and a C-beta primer amplified TCRB from RNA. A C-beta primer primed TCRB cDNA from 0.45 to 0.5 ug RNA. No unique molecular identifiers were described for these TCRB libraries. TCRdb processed the multiplex PCR reads anew with MiXCR; each CDR3 protein has one entry. Altogether about 32,000 distinct CDR3 sequences are present, more than 55% being singletons, with the ten largest covering around 34%. Trimming pared 3 bases from V and 5 bases from J, leaving 7 bases between. Germline-derived CDR1 and CDR2 are SQVTM and ANQGSEA. The CDR3 totals 12 residues. Findings and limits, study-wide: The T cells in this sample were not sorted into functional subsets. RNA-based TCR sequencing may distort clone frequencies, since cells carry unequal TCR transcript numbers.

This chain joins TRBV29-1 and TRBJ2-2; D might be TRBD1 (5 bases). The sequence was collected from a male donor with glioblastoma. Source material: brain tumor tissue. The CDR3 sequence: CSVDRDTGELFF. The CDR3 DNA reads as TGCAGCGTTGACAGGGATACCGGGGAGCTGTTTTTT.